The clone carrying this T cell receptor (beta chain) appeared many times. Its antigen is currently unknown. The data stem from a study of human T cells and chemical hapten exposure. In the study overall: Per-sample TCR yield variability stemmed mainly from small pooled library volume differences. Study conclusions and caveats: Sensitization with DPC brought no change to TCRs above 1 in 1000 in frequency.

Individual cDNA molecules had unique molecular identifiers attached to them by the library. TCRdb re-analysed the RACE reads in MiXCR, keeping a single row per CDR3 protein. The table includes over 100,000 distinct CDR3 sequences, about 8.2% detected once. The germline gives CDR1 SEHNR, CDR2 FQNEAQ (reference sequence). V dropped 0 bases and J dropped 3 bases, with 10 bases sitting between them. This CDR3 is 15 amino acids long. Time point noted: healthy volunteer bleed at 2 weeks. Total RNA came from unfractionated whole blood. This TCR was sampled from a male donor in good health. Some clones in this sample may be carry-over from other donors' samples. Sequences were obtained from whole blood. The gene calls are TRBV7-9 and TRBJ2-3; a possible D gene is TRBD2 (5 bases). The CDR3 sequence is CASSLAGVVTDTQYF. CDR3 DNA: TGTGCCAGCAGCTTAGCGGGAGTGGTGACAGATACGCAGTATTTT.